One and the same sample provided the 17 T cell receptor beta chains below, sequenced in a study of PD-L1 blockade in urothelial cancer (TCRdb year 2017). Explained via the paper, the time point label denotes: peripheral blood 6 weeks after treatment start. Library preparation was by the immunoSEQ multiplex PCR assay. Not all clones reach the TCRdb copy of this immuneACCESS table, which keeps in-frame sequences only. Checked studies attribute under half of the gap to unresolved V genes and leave the rest unexplained. Across this sample there are more than 40,000 clones, with around four fifths seen only once. In total, the top ten clones hold around 15% of the sample. The sample in question was PBMCs, obtained around atezolizumab (anti-PD-L1) treatment. Source of these receptors: a man in his 60s with urothelial cancer.

This chain joins TRBV28 and TRBJ1-4; 9 bases match TRBD1. The CDR3 has 19 amino acids. Germline V gene data show CDR1 as MDHEN and CDR2 as SYDVKM. Unmatched junction bases numbered 18, after V lost 6 bases and J lost 4 bases. Here the CDR3 DNA reads TGTGCCAGCAGAAACCCTGTAGGGGACAGGGCTTTTGGTAATGAAAAACTGTTTTTT. This encodes CASRNPVGDRAFGNEKLFF.

This clone was recorded only once. This chain joins TRBV10-3 and TRBJ1-1; D gene uncertain. Germline V gene lookup returns CDR1 ENHRY and CDR2 SYGVKD. V was trimmed by 3 bases and J by 2 bases, leaving 7 bases between them. The CDR3 consists of 13 residues. In DNA, the CDR3 is TGTGCCATCAGTGACAACTTAAACACTGAAGCTTTCTTT. The encoded protein is CAISDNLNTEAFF.

The CDR3 is CASSRLAGGVGTDTQYF. In nucleotides, the CDR3 is TGTGCCAGCAGTAGACTAGCGGGGGGGGTTGGCACAGATACGCAGTATTTT. J is TRBJ2-3 and V is TRBV2, with TRBD2 matching 14 bases. This CDR3 region has 17 residues. V gave up 5 bases and J gave up 1 base; unmatched junction bases: 5. Germline CDR1 SNHLY, CDR2 FYNNEI.

This clone came up a few times. The CDR3, as DNA: TGTGCCAGCAGCCTGGACAGGGCTCACACCATATATTTT. Translated: CASSLDRAHTIYF. The chain combines TRBV2 with TRBJ1-3, with TRBD1 matching 8 bases. CDR1 and CDR2 from the germline V gene are SNHLY and FYNNEI. V lost 6 bases and J lost 8; bases outside the gene matches: 6. This CDR3 region has 13 residues.

The chain employs TRBV19 and TRBJ2-1, with TRBD1 as a possible D gene (5 bases). CDR3 length equals 13 residues. Looked up from germline, CDR1 is LNHDA and CDR2 is SQIVND (reference sequence). The V end was cut by 4 bases, the J end by 4 bases, with 8 bases between. The DNA of the CDR3 is TGTGCCAGTAGTACAGACAGTTACAATGAGCAGTTCTTC. Amino acid sequence: CASSTDSYNEQFF.

J is TRBJ2-7 and V is TRBV9; D is possibly TRBD1 (5 bases). V gave up 0 bases and J gave up 3 bases, with 10 bases separating them. The germline gives CDR1 SGDLS, CDR2 YYNGEE. The CDR3 length is 14 residues. CDR3 sequence reads: CASSVDGHGYEQYF. The CDR3 DNA reads TGTGCCAGCAGCGTAGACGGACACGGCTACGAGCAGTACTTC. Based on the CDR3 plus reference TRBV9 and TRBJ2-7, the full variable domain is DSGVTQTPKHLITATGQRVTLRCSPRSGDLSVYWYQQSLDQGLQFLIQYYNGEERAKGNILERFSAQQFPDLHSELNLSSLELGDSALYFCASSVDGHGYEQYFGPGTRLTVT.

V is TRBV5-4 and J is TRBJ1-6, with no clear D. Germline V lookup: CDR1 SGHNT, CDR2 YYREEE (reference sequence). CDR3 length: 16 amino acids. With 0 bases removed from V and 9 bases from J, the gap between germline ends came to 16 bases. CDR3 loop: CASSLESRAAGSPLHF. The CDR3 DNA sequence: TGTGCCAGCAGCTTGGAGTCGAGGGCGGCTGGTTCACCCCTCCACTTT.

V and J are TRBV5-4 and TRBJ1-2, with D perhaps matching TRBD1 (5 bases). CDR3 length: 14 residues. V was trimmed by 5 bases and J by 4 bases, leaving 15 bases between them. Germline CDR1 SGHNT, CDR2 YYREEE (reference sequence). The chain's CDR3 is CASRRTGGSYGYTF. CDR3 bases: TGTGCCAGCAGAAGGACCGGGGGGTCCTATGGCTACACCTTC. Filled out from reference TRBV5-4 and TRBJ1-2, the complete variable domain reads ETGVTQSPTHLIKTRGQQVTLRCSSQSGHNTVSWYQQALGQGPQFIFQYYREEENGRGNFPPRFSGLQFPNYSSELNVNALELDDSALYLCASRRTGGSYGYTFGSGTRLTVV.

This chain uses TRBV7-9 with TRBJ1-4; D not resolved. CDR3 length: 14 residues. The germline gives CDR1 SEHNR, CDR2 FQNEAQ (reference sequence). Trimming left V 5 bases short and J 0 bases short, with 7 bases between. The CDR3 nucleotides read TGTGCCAGCAGCAACAGAGCAACTAATGAAAAACTGTTTTTT. Its translation: CASSNRATNEKLFF.

The chain recombines TRBV7-9 with TRBJ1-3; the D gene is possibly TRBD1 (6 bases). This CDR3 spans 16 amino acids. Germline V gene lookup returns CDR1 SEHNR and CDR2 FQNEAQ (reference sequence). The germline V and J ends were trimmed by 5 bases and 4 bases, with 18 bases remaining between them. CDR3 in amino acids: CASSLPYREFGNTIYF. In nucleotides, the CDR3 is TGTGCCAGCAGCCTTCCCTACAGGGAGTTCGGAAACACCATATATTTT.

The V and J genes are TRBV21-1 and TRBJ2-7; no DNA check was done on the table's D call, TRBD1. TRBV21-1 is deemed a pseudogene. The CDR3 length is 17 residues. CDR3 in amino acids: CASSLTPDRRAYYEQYF. The DNA for the CDR3 is TGTGCCAGCAGCCTTACCCCTGACAGGCGAGCTTACTACGAGCAGTACTTC.

The rearrangement joins TRBV7-9 to TRBJ1-5, with 9 bases that match TRBD1. Looked up from germline, CDR1 is SEHNR and CDR2 is FQNEAQ (reference sequence). Trimming cost V 5 bases and J 7 bases; bases outside gene matches: 18. The CDR3 spans 18 residues. The CDR3 DNA is TGTGCCAGCAGCCGCGTGACGGGGACAGGGTCGGTACGGCAGCCCCAGCATTTT. It codes for CASSRVTGTGSVRQPQHF.

This clone is a singleton in its sample. J is TRBJ2-3 and V is TRBV5-6, with 15 bases that match TRBD2. Trimming removed 4 bases from V and 9 bases from J; junction bases left unmatched: 6. Germline loops: CDR1 SGHDT, CDR2 YYEEEE. The CDR3 extends over 15 amino acids. CDR3 nucleotide sequence: TGTGCCAGCAGCCTACGGACTAGCGGGGGGGCCACGCAGTATTTT. Translated: CASSLRTSGGATQYF.

This clone came up once. The genes are TRBV30 and TRBJ2-4, with D unresolved. The CDR3 is 13 residues long. V dropped 1 base and J dropped 3 bases, with 7 bases sitting between them. Germline V gives CDR1 GTSNPN, CDR2 SVGIG (reference sequence). CDR3 in DNA: TGTGCCTGGAGTGCAGGCAGCAAAAACATTCAGTACTTC. Translation: CAWSAGSKNIQYF.

This clone occurred once. This chain links TRBV4-1 with TRBJ2-1; TRBD1 agrees at 11 bases. Looked up from germline, CDR1 is MGHRA and CDR2 is YSYEKL. The CDR3 sequence is 18 residues long. The J segment lost 2 bases and the V segment lost 5 bases, leaving 11 bases of the junction unmatched. This CDR3 is CASSLDRGRTPPYNEQFF. The CDR3 DNA follows: TGCGCCAGCAGCTTGGACAGGGGGCGTACCCCCCCCTACAATGAGCAGTTCTTC.

With respect to this clone: The germline gene is not matched at one end of the junction; a read error may be the cause. V usage is TRBV5-6 and J usage is TRBJ2-5; TRBD2 agrees at 8 bases. This CDR3 is built from 16 residues. The germline V gene has CDR1 SGHDT and CDR2 YYEEEE. The CDR3 reads CASSRRSFGGGEAQYF. In DNA form, the CDR3 reads TGTGCCAGCAGCCGTAGGTCGTTCGGGGGGGGAGAGGCCCAGTACTTC.

Comment on this clone: Sequence at one end of the junction differs from germline and may be a read error. The chain is built from TRBV2 and TRBJ1-1; a possible D gene is TRBD1 (6 bases). The germline V gene encodes CDR1 SNHLY and CDR2 FYNNEI. The CDR3 contains 14 residues. CDR3 in DNA: TGTGCCAGCAGCCCAGGCCAGGGGAACGCTGAAGCTTTCTTT. It specifies CASSPGQGNAEAFF.